These 27 T cell receptor beta chains came from one sample sequenced in a study of blood T cell repertoires in COVID-19. Sequencing used immunoSEQ multiplex PCR; TCRdb keeps in-frame clones, though not all of them. The sample lists around 150,000 clones, around 79% occurring once. The specimen was PBMCs or T cells enriched from blood (not recorded which). These TCRs come from a man aged 50 or older who had recovered from COVID-19.

The chain carries TRBV24-1 and TRBJ2-7, with TRBD1 matching 10 bases. The J segment lost 2 bases and the V segment lost 11 bases, leaving 5 bases of the junction unmatched. The germline gives CDR1 KGHDR, CDR2 SFDVKD. The CDR3 sequence is 13 residues long. The CDR3 DNA reads TGTGCCAGCCGGGACAGGGGCCCCTACGAGCAGTACTTC. Amino acids: CASRDRGPYEQYF.

The V and J genes are TRBV18 and TRBJ2-3, with D possibly being TRBD1 (5 bases). The V end lost 0 bases, the J end lost 6 bases, and 10 bases lay between the germline ends. Germline V CDR1 and CDR2: KGHSH, LQKENI. The CDR3 totals 14 residues. CDR3 coding DNA: TGTGCCAGCTCACCACCGGGGCAGCCGGATACGCAGTATTTT. It translates to CASSPPGQPDTQYF.

This chain joins TRBV7-9 and TRBJ2-7, with 10 positions matching TRBD1. Germline values: CDR1 SEHNR, CDR2 FQNEAQ (reference sequence). With 5 bases clipped from V and 7 bases from J, the junction kept 11 bases outside the gene matches. The CDR3 is 15 amino acids. CDR3 protein: CASSGTGTGAWEQYF. The CDR3 region has the DNA TGTGCCAGCAGCGGGACCGGGACAGGGGCGTGGGAGCAGTACTTC.

The rearrangement links TRBV6-2 or TRBV6-3 to TRBJ1-5, with D perhaps matching TRBD1 (6 bases). The V end lost 3 bases, the J end lost 2 bases, and 17 bases lay between the germline ends. There are 17 residues in the CDR3. Looked up from germline, CDR1 is MNHEY and CDR2 is SVGEGT. The CDR3, as DNA: TGTGCCAGCAGTTATGGGCCGGGCAGGGGTGGCAATCAGCCCCAGCATTTT. This encodes CASSYGPGRGGNQPQHF.

This clone occurred once. The chain recombines TRBV11-2 with TRBJ1-1, with 8 bases aligning to TRBD1. This CDR3 is built from 15 residues. V dropped 2 bases and J dropped 3; count of bases not matched to a gene: 5. Germline lookup yields CDR1 SGHAT and CDR2 FQNNGV. The CDR3 reads CASSLRTGSDTEAFF. The CDR3 DNA sequence: TGTGCCAGCAGCTTAAGGACAGGGTCGGACACTGAAGCTTTCTTT.

The genes are TRBV9 and TRBJ2-1, with D perhaps TRBD1 (5 bases). The V and J ends lost 3 bases and 8 bases respectively, with 15 bases between them. The CDR3 covers 14 residues. CDR1 is SGDLS, CDR2 YYNGEE, per germline. The CDR3 sequence is CASSGMTAGDEQFF. The CDR3 DNA is TGTGCCAGCAGCGGAATGACAGCTGGCGATGAGCAGTTCTTC.

The CDR3 DNA is TGTGCCAGCAGGCTTACAGGGAGGGGATGGGAAGCGGGCAATCAGCCCCAGCATTTT. It codes for CASRLTGRGWEAGNQPQHF. This chain connects TRBV27 to TRBJ1-5; tentative D call: TRBD1 (6 bases). The CDR3 has 19 amino acids. The germline gives CDR1 MNHEY, CDR2 SMNVEV (reference sequence). Trimming took off 6 bases at V and 2 bases at J, with 26 bases between the two ends.

The chain recombines TRBV28 with TRBJ2-1; 12 bases fit TRBD2. From germline, CDR1 is MDHEN and CDR2 SYDVKM. Unmatched junction bases numbered 13, after V lost 5 bases and J lost 8 bases. The CDR3 has 17 amino acids. The CDR3 loop reads CASSKPLERLAGDEQFF. CDR3 DNA sequence: TGTGCCAGCAGTAAACCCCTCGAGAGACTAGCGGGAGATGAGCAGTTCTTC.

This chain connects TRBV11-2 to TRBJ2-7, with 7 bases identical to TRBD1. Per germline, CDR1 SGHAT and CDR2 FQNNGV. The V gene end was trimmed by 2 bases and the J gene end by 2 bases; junction bases not matched to a gene: 6. The CDR3 runs to 15 residues. The CDR3 loop reads CASSLPRDRPYEQYF. DNA for the CDR3: TGTGCCAGCAGCTTACCCAGGGACAGACCCTACGAGCAGTACTTC.

This chain uses TRBV6-5 with TRBJ2-5; perhaps TRBD1 as D (6 bases). Germline V CDR1 and CDR2: MNHEY, SVGAGI. The CDR3 has 15 residues. The germline V and J ends were trimmed by 1 base and 1 base, with 10 bases remaining between them. CDR3 DNA: TGTGCCAGCAGTTACTGGGGGCAGGGCCAAGAGACCCAGTACTTC. Amino acid sequence: CASSYWGQGQETQYF.

The table lists this clone with a few counts. The rearrangement uses TRBV6-4 and TRBJ2-3; D may be TRBD2 (5 bases). With 7 bases removed from V and 1 base from J, the gap between germline ends came to 12 bases. The CDR3 is 14 residues long. Germline V lookup: CDR1 MRHNA, CDR2 SNTAGT. CDR3 bases: TGTGCCAGCACCATGGAGGCAGGCACAGATACGCAGTATTTT. Translation: CASTMEAGTDTQYF.

The chain couples TRBV5-5 to TRBJ1-3; no clear D. This CDR3 contains 17 residues. Trimming cost V 1 base and J 0 bases, with 14 bases left between them. From germline, CDR1 is SGHKS and CDR2 YYEKEE (reference sequence). The CDR3: CASSLFGGGSSGNTIYF. The CDR3 nucleotides are TGTGCCAGCAGCTTGTTCGGAGGCGGGAGCTCTGGAAACACCATATATTTT.

This clone has only one observation. The rearrangement joins TRBV29-1 to TRBJ1-1; a weak D match, TRBD1 (6 bases). The V gene's germline CDR1 is SQVTM and CDR2 ANQGSEA. Trimming stripped 8 bases from V and 2 bases from J, with 18 bases between. The CDR3 has 14 residues. CDR3 protein: CSLTGLGPNTEAFF. The CDR3 DNA is TGCAGCCTTACAGGGCTGGGCCCTAACACTGAAGCTTTCTTT.

This clone showed up just a few times. The V call is TRBV27, the J call TRBJ1-1; possible D gene TRBD1, 5 bases. CDR1 MNHEY and CDR2 SMNVEV come from the germline V gene (reference sequence). CDR3 length: 13 amino acids. V lost 6 bases to trimming and J lost 4 bases, with 12 bases between them. The CDR3 nucleotides read TGTGCCAGCAGGGGGGGAGGGATCACTGAAGCTTTCTTT. Translating it yields CASRGGGITEAFF.

This chain uses TRBV7-3 with TRBJ2-3, with D perhaps matching TRBD1 (5 bases). Germline CDR1 SGHTA, CDR2 FQGTGA. This CDR3 contains 11 residues. V was pared by 5 bases and J by 5 bases, with 5 bases between. The CDR3 is CASSQGDTQYF. CDR3 coding DNA: TGTGCCAGCAGCCAGGGAGATACGCAGTATTTT. The variable domain in full, with the rest retrieved from reference TRBV7-3 and TRBJ2-3, is GAGVSQTPSNKVTEKGKYVELRCDPISGHTALYWYRQSLGQGPEFLIYFQGTGAADDSGLPNDRFFAVRPEGSVSTLKIQRTERGDSAVYLCASSQGDTQYFGPGTRLTVL.

V gene TRBV7-3 combines with J gene TRBJ1-2, with TRBD1 as a possible D gene (6 bases). The CDR3 spans 16 residues. The germline gives CDR1 SGHTA, CDR2 FQGTGA. Trimming removed 6 bases from V and 1 base from J, with 18 bases in between. CDR3 nucleotides: TGTGCCAGCAGACCGTATTCGACAGGCAATAACTATGGCTACACCTTC. Translation: CASRPYSTGNNYGYTF.

CDR3 sequence: CASRPTGNSNSPLHF. The CDR3 nucleotides are TGTGCCAGTAGACCGACAGGGAATTCCAATTCACCCCTCCACTTT. The rearrangement uses TRBV19 and TRBJ1-6, with 7 bases that match TRBD1. The germline gives CDR1 LNHDA, CDR2 SQIVND (reference sequence). Unmatched junction bases numbered 9, after V lost 6 bases and J lost 7 bases. The CDR3 runs to 15 residues. Full variable domain (rest looked up from reference TRBV19 and TRBJ1-6): DGGITQSPKYLFRKEGQNVTLSCEQNLNHDAMYWYRQDPGQGLRLIYYSQIVNDFQKGDIAEGYSVSREKKESFPLTVTSAQKNPTAFYLCASRPTGNSNSPLHFGNGTRLTVT.

This clone was counted once. The V and J genes are TRBV6-5 and TRBJ2-2; 7 positions match TRBD1. Germline CDR1 reads MNHEY; CDR2 reads SVGAGI. V lost 4 bases, J lost 4 bases, and 6 bases stayed unmatched. The CDR3 is 15 residues long. CDR3 sequence (DNA): TGTGCCAGCAGTTCCCCACACAGGGGCACCGGGGAGCTGTTTTTT. Translation gives CASSSPHRGTGELFF.

The V call is TRBV29-1, the J call TRBJ2-7; the D is unclear. V was clipped by 4 bases and J by 0 bases, with 13 bases between them. The CDR3 extends over 14 amino acids. Germline V gene sequence: CDR1 SQVTM, CDR2 ANQGSEA. DNA of the CDR3: TGCAGCGTTGGTACCGCGGCGGCCTCCTACGAGCAGTACTTC. It encodes CSVGTAAASYEQYF.

The chain employs TRBV27 and TRBJ1-4; D gene uncertain. The CDR3 contains 13 residues. Per germline, CDR1 MNHEY and CDR2 SMNVEV (reference sequence). V lost 5 bases, J lost 8 bases, and 12 bases lay in between. DNA for the CDR3: TGTGCCAGCAGTCCCCGACCCGGGGAAAAACTGTTTTTT. Its translation: CASSPRPGEKLFF.

V and J are TRBV30 and TRBJ1-5; TRBD1 matches at 11 bases. Germline V gives CDR1 GTSNPN, CDR2 SVGIG (reference sequence). This CDR3 spans 14 amino acids. V gave up 1 base and J gave up 6 bases; unmatched junction bases: 2. This chain's CDR3 is CAWSGDRGGQPQHF. Written as DNA, the CDR3 is TGTGCCTGGAGTGGGGACAGGGGGGGTCAGCCCCAGCATTTT.

The chain carries TRBV15 and TRBJ1-5; D call uncertain. V lost 1 base to trimming and J lost 1 base, with 14 bases between them. This CDR3 spans 17 amino acids. In germline, CDR1 is LNHNV, CDR2 YYDKDF (reference sequence). DNA of the CDR3: TGTGCCACCAGCAGAGGTAGGAGTGTTCTAAGCAATCAGCCCCAGCATTTT. Translating it yields CATSRGRSVLSNQPQHF.

J is TRBJ2-1 and V is TRBV21-1; TRBD2 is taken as the D call from the table, unchecked against the DNA. TRBV21-1 is shown as a pseudogene. This CDR3 contains 13 residues. CDR3 sequence reads: CATPATSASEQFF. The CDR3 nucleotides read TGTGCCACCCCCGCCACTAGCGCCAGTGAGCAGTTCTTC.

The chain links TRBV2 to TRBJ1-2; D is unresolved. CDR3 size: 14 residues. V was trimmed by 4 bases and J by 5 bases, leaving 14 bases between them. Germline V gives CDR1 SNHLY, CDR2 FYNNEI. CDR3 in DNA: TGTGCCAGCAGTGGACCCCCTCGGGATTATGGCTACACCTTC. It translates to CASSGPPRDYGYTF.

The count of this clone is one. This chain joins TRBV6-4 and TRBJ2-3; tentatively, D is TRBD1 (6 bases). This CDR3 contains 16 residues. Germline assignment: CDR1 MRHNA and CDR2 SNTAGT. V dropped 3 bases and J dropped 1 base, with 14 bases sitting between them. CDR3 residues: CASSEGTGFGTDTQYF. The CDR3 nucleotides are TGTGCCAGCAGTGAGGGAACAGGGTTTGGCACAGATACGCAGTATTTT.

V and J are TRBV7-6 and TRBJ2-7; 11 bases agree with TRBD2. Germline V lookup: CDR1 SGHVS, CDR2 FNYEAQ. V lost 2 bases, J lost 6 bases, and 9 bases stayed unmatched. The CDR3 is 16 amino acids. DNA for the CDR3: TGTGCCAGCAGCTTAACCGGACTAGCGGGTTGGAGCGAGCAGTACTTC. As protein: CASSLTGLAGWSEQYF.

There are a few counts of this clone. V gene TRBV29-1 combines with J gene TRBJ2-7; 7 nucleotides match TRBD1. V was pared by 6 bases and J by 8 bases, with 13 bases of the junction left unmatched. Germline V gene sequence: CDR1 SQVTM, CDR2 ANQGSEA. CDR3 size: 13 residues. CDR3 coding DNA: TGCAGCGTGGACACCGGAGACAGGGCCAAGCAGTACTTC. Amino acids: CSVDTGDRAKQYF.